The source of this TCR beta chain is a study of blood T cells in healthy people across ages (dated by TCRdb to between 2015 and 2016). A note on the overall study: In model experiments, roughly one uniquely barcoded TCR beta cDNA molecule per two T cells was captured by template switching. Using the same blood draw, the study looked at two additional independent replicas of 1 million unique cDNA reads for two donors, one aged 18 to 29 and the other aged 80 or older. The donors were split into four age groups: young (average about 15 years), middle-aged (roughly 40), aged (approximately 60) and long-lived (82). Donors of different ages were randomly distributed across sequencing lanes to avoid experimental bias. To track age-related changes in TCR beta repertoire diversity, the study relied on deep sequencing normalized with unique cDNA molecular identifiers. General conclusions and limits of the study: Estimates of total diversity based on one million sequenced T cells were regarded as lower bounds and as underestimates. Observed TCR beta diversity correlated strongly with the percentage of naive T cells measured by flow cytometry. Observed TCR beta diversity per million T cells fell roughly linearly with age, and a significant reduction was already apparent by age about 43. Because profiling used bulk unsorted PBMCs, naive and antigen-experienced compartments could not be compared conclusively. Compared with the aged group, the long-lived group had more naive CD4+ T cells, fewer expanded clones and increased TCR diversity, suggesting age selection. Because donor CMV infection status was unknown, age-related changes in expanded clonotypes were potentially confounded.

The protocol used for the library was 5' RACE. The instrument was an Illumina HiSeq 2500. A second about 7 to 12 cycle PCR used a sample-barcoded 5' primer and a J-beta primer mix. Each TCR beta cDNA molecule received a unique molecular identifier from a template-switch 5' adaptor carrying 12 random nucleotides. At least 2.5 million CDR3-containing paired-end reads were obtained from each sample. The Mint cDNA synthesis kit, primed by a TRBC-specific oligonucleotide, was used to synthesize first-strand cDNA from all RNA. All cDNA was treated with uracil-DNA glycosylase and then went through a first 18-cycle PCR with the universal primers M1SS and BC2_uni_R. As for how the authors treated the data: Each sample was normalized by randomly selecting 1 million high-quality reads, each carrying a distinct molecular identifier. Instead of being binned into consensus sequences, reads that shared molecular identifiers were thrown out. MiTCR, set to a Q25 quality threshold and the strictest error-elimination algorithm, was used for CDR3 identification, clonotype clustering and error correction. A nonparametric unseen species model with Euler transformation was used to estimate lower-bound total TCR beta diversity. The public reads were run again by TCRdb, first through fastp at Q25 and then through MiXCR, and only productive beta chains were kept. Rows are unified per CDR3 protein, each entry keeping the most common DNA and genes. These V and J calls derive from TCRdb rather than the authors' analysis. This sample lists some 1.4 million distinct CDR3 sequences; roughly 40% were detected once. The ten largest clones represent 6.5% to 10% of the sample.

Worth noting for this clonotype: Its binding antigen is unknown. Per-nucleotide qualities are absent, and no much larger clonotype sits a single base away.

Systemically healthy Caucasian individuals from Russia, 39 in total and aged about 6 to 100 years, were included as donors. Each donor gave approximately 9.3 milliliters of peripheral blood, collected into EDTA-treated Vacutainer tubes. Ficoll-Paque density-gradient centrifugation was used to isolate PBMCs, with at least 6.5 million per sample. Trizol reagent was used to extract total RNA from PBMCs, with at least 6 micrograms per sample. For every donor, an aliquot of PBMCs went through flow cytometry to measure the percentages of naive CD45RAhigh/CD27high T cells. The germline V gene specifies MNHEY as CDR1 and SVGAGI as CDR2. The CDR3 contains 16 residues, cysteine and phenylalanine counted. CDR3 DNA only is kept here, 48 bases in frame from base 1. V is cut by 5 bases and J by 2 bases, and the space between the germline ends is 19 bases.

Input material: blood. The receptor was isolated from a woman between 18 and 30 years old in good health. The sequence links TRBV6-5 to TRBJ2-7, and possibly TRBD1, on 6 matching bases. The DNA sequence follows: TGTGCCAGCAGTCGACATGTATCGGACAGAACCTACGAGCAGTACTTC. It translates as CASSRHVSDRTYEQYF.